This record covers a single T cell receptor (beta chain). Its antigen remains unknown. Profiling relied on immunoSEQ multiplex PCR, and the TCRdb table lists in-frame clones only, not all of them. Of over 45,000 clones in the sample, 80% to 90% were seen once. This CDR3 is built from 19 residues. Germline V lookup: CDR1 GTSNPN, CDR2 SVGIG (reference sequence). V trimming: 2 bases; J trimming: 0 bases; junction bases outside the gene matches: 12. This sample stems from a study of graft-versus-host responses after intestinal transplantation. Across the whole study: Anti-thymocyte globulin was used for induction in all recipients, who then took tacrolimus and steroids for roughly three years.

Findings and limits, study-wide: Patients with graft-donor T cell macrochimerism had high graft-versus-host to host-versus-graft clonal ratios in allografts. GvH clones detected in recipient marrow included some appearing first in ileum or blood. Association was observed between peak circulating GvH clone levels and early post-transplant HvG declines.

The receptor was isolated from a human patient who received an intestinal transplant, so some T cells may come from the graft donor. The chain links TRBV30 to TRBJ1-4; 10 bases fit TRBD1. The sample here was PBMCs, taken 26 days after transplant. The DNA for the CDR3 is TGTGCCTGGAGTCCCCCCGGGACAGGGGACCTTGCAACTAATGAAAAACTGTTTTTT. Residues: CAWSPPGTGDLATNEKLFF.